Each of the 19 T cell receptor beta chains below was sequenced from the same sample in a study of T cell repertoires in cytomegalovirus infection. TCRdb analysed the reads with MiXCR anew, one entry per CDR3 protein. The data hold some 560,000 distinct CDR3 sequences, with roughly 42% observed a single time. Which antigens these TCRs recognize remains unknown. The sample in question was cultured PBMCs, obtained from culture after CMV antigen stimulation. All receptors derive from a human donor in good health (CMV status not recorded). Some clones in this sample may be carry-over from other donors' samples.

In this sample, this clonotype turned up a few times. CDR3 DNA: TGCAGTGCTAGAGTTGGTCTCTCCTATAATTCACCCCTCCACTTT. It yields the protein CSARVGLSYNSPLHF. J is TRBJ1-6 and V is TRBV20-1; D call uncertain. Looked up from germline, CDR1 is DFQATT and CDR2 is SNEGSKA (reference sequence). The CDR3 runs to 15 residues. V lost 1 base, J lost 0 bases, and 7 bases lay in between.

J is TRBJ2-7 and V is TRBV6-2 or TRBV6-3; tentatively, D is TRBD2 (5 bases). This CDR3 region has 14 residues. Germline V gives CDR1 MNHEY, CDR2 SVGEGT. V was clipped by 2 bases and J by 0 bases, with 8 bases between them. The CDR3 here is CASSYPAASYEQYF. In DNA, the CDR3 is TGTGCCAGCAGTTACCCAGCGGCCTCCTACGAGCAGTACTTC.

The chain is built from TRBV30 and TRBJ1-3; D uncertain. The CDR3 loop spans 11 amino acids. CDR1 and CDR2 (germline): GTSNPN, SVGIG (reference sequence). The V end lost 2 bases, the J end lost 3 bases, and 2 bases lay between the germline ends. Here the CDR3 reads CAWSSGNTIYF. Here the CDR3 DNA reads TGTGCCTGGAGTAGTGGAAACACCATATATTTT.

V usage is TRBV4-3 and J usage is TRBJ2-3; a possible D gene is TRBD2 (5 bases). Germline-derived CDR1 and CDR2 are LGHNA and YSLEER. This CDR3 region has 18 residues. V lost 0 bases to trimming and J lost 2 bases, with 18 bases between them. Here the CDR3 reads CASSQDRPRAGDTDTQYF. Written as DNA, the CDR3 is TGCGCCAGCAGCCAAGATCGCCCGAGGGCCGGAGACACAGATACGCAGTATTTT.

A single count supports this clonotype. This sequence joins TRBV4-1 and TRBJ1-2; no definite D call. The CDR3 consists of 15 residues. Per the germline V gene, CDR1 is MGHRA and CDR2 is YSYEKL. The ends were cut back, 2 bases at V and 5 bases at J, with 15 bases in the middle. DNA for the CDR3: TGCGCCAGCAGCCAATCCTACTCCAGTCTTTATGGCTACACCTTC. The encoded protein is CASSQSYSSLYGYTF.

The rearrangement uses TRBV20-1 and TRBJ2-7, with a possible D match to TRBD2 (6 bases). The V and J ends lost 6 bases and 1 base respectively, with 7 bases between them. The CDR3 length is 11 residues. In germline, CDR1 is DFQATT, CDR2 SNEGSKA (reference sequence). CDR3 sequence: CSAGSSYEQYF. CDR3 bases: TGCAGTGCCGGGAGTTCCTACGAGCAGTACTTC.

CDR3 nucleotide sequence: TGTGCCAGTAGTTCCCCCGGGACTAGCGGCTCAAATGAGCAGTTCTTC. It specifies CASSSPGTSGSNEQFF. The V call is TRBV19, the J call TRBJ2-1; 11 bases line up with TRBD2. The CDR3 consists of 16 residues. V gave up 5 bases and J gave up 7 bases; unmatched junction bases: 10. CDR1 is LNHDA, CDR2 SQIVND, per germline (reference sequence).

There are a few counts of this clonotype. V usage is TRBV7-9 and J usage is TRBJ2-1; D call uncertain. The germline V gene has CDR1 SEHNR and CDR2 FQNEAQ (reference sequence). This CDR3 comprises 16 residues. Trimming took off 6 bases at V and 0 bases at J, with 15 bases between the two ends. CDR3 in DNA: TGTGCCAGCAGTCCATTCTGGCCGGGCTCCTACAATGAGCAGTTCTTC. Translation gives CASSPFWPGSYNEQFF.

The chain links TRBV7-9 to TRBJ2-2; D perhaps matches TRBD1 (6 bases). The CDR3 length is 16 residues. Trimming pared 5 bases from V and 1 base from J, leaving 14 bases between. Germline V CDR1 and CDR2: SEHNR, FQNEAQ (reference sequence). The CDR3 region has the DNA TGTGCCAGCAGCCCCCGACAGGTCGTGAACACCGGGGAGCTGTTTTTT. It specifies CASSPRQVVNTGELFF. The variable domain in full, with the rest retrieved from reference TRBV7-9 and TRBJ2-2, is DTGVSQNPRHKITKRGQNVTFRCDPISEHNRLYWYRQTLGQGPEFLTYFQNEAQLEKSRLLSDRFSAERPKGSFSTLEIQRTEQGDSAMYLCASSPRQVVNTGELFFGEGSRLTVL.

This clonotype was observed a single time. This sequence joins TRBV2 and TRBJ2-3; the D is unclear. This CDR3 contains 15 residues. Germline lookup yields CDR1 SNHLY and CDR2 FYNNEI. Deletions cut 8 bases from V and 5 bases from J, with 20 bases between. Here the CDR3 DNA reads TGTGCCAGCGCACCCCTCCTCGGGTCCCAAGATACGCAGTATTTT. It yields the protein CASAPLLGSQDTQYF. The full variable domain, with the rest looked up from reference TRBV2 and TRBJ2-3, is EPEVTQTPSHQVTQMGQEVILRCVPISNHLYFYWYRQILGQKVEFLVSFYNNEISEKSEIFDDQFSVERPDGSNFTLKIRSTKLEDSAMYFCASAPLLGSQDTQYFGPGTRLTVL.

This clonotype was seen once. J is TRBJ2-1 and V is TRBV4-3; TRBD2 matches 7 bases. Trimming removed 4 bases from V and 0 bases from J; junction bases left unmatched: 6. This CDR3 is built from 16 residues. Germline V gene sequence: CDR1 LGHNA, CDR2 YSLEER. In DNA form, the CDR3 reads TGCGCCAGCAGCCGGGCTAGCGGTAGCTCCTACAATGAGCAGTTCTTC. The encoded protein is CASSRASGSSYNEQFF.

There are a few counts of this clonotype. The chain employs TRBV6-6 and TRBJ2-3; 11 bases line up with TRBD2. The germline CDR1 and CDR2 sequences are MNHNY and SVGAGI (reference sequence). J gave up 5 bases and V 5 bases, and 9 bases lay outside the gene matches. This CDR3 is 16 amino acids long. This CDR3 is CASSNLAGGRGDTQYF. The CDR3 DNA is TGTGCCAGCAGTAACCTAGCGGGGGGCAGGGGAGATACGCAGTATTTT.

The J gene is TRBJ2-7, the V gene TRBV7-6; TRBD2 matches 11 bases. With V trimmed by 5 bases and J by 6 bases, 3 bases remained unmatched. The CDR3 loop spans 13 amino acids. Per the germline V gene, CDR1 is SGHVS and CDR2 is FNYEAQ. In nucleotides, the CDR3 is TGTGCCAGCAGCGAGGGGACTAGCGGCGAGCAGTACTTC. This codes for CASSEGTSGEQYF. The full variable domain, rest sourced from reference TRBV7-6 and TRBJ2-7, is GAGVSQSPRYKVTKRGQDVALRCDPISGHVSLYWYRQALGQGPEFLTYFNYEAQQDKSGLPNDRFSAERPEGSISTLTIQRTEQRDSAMYRCASSEGTSGEQYFGPGTRLTVT.

This clonotype occurred a few times. The chain has TRBV2 and TRBJ2-5, with TRBD2 identical over 13 bases. The germline gives CDR1 SNHLY, CDR2 FYNNEI. Unmatched junction bases numbered 15, after V lost 5 bases and J lost 3 bases. The CDR3 covers 19 residues. CDR3 sequence (DNA): TGTGCCAGCAGTAAATTTTGGACTAGCGGGAGCGGTCGAAAAGAGACCCAGTACTTC. It yields the protein CASSKFWTSGSGRKETQYF.

In this sample, this clonotype turned up a few times. The chain employs TRBV19 and TRBJ1-5, with a possible D match to TRBD1 (6 bases). This CDR3 has 14 residues. Germline V gene data show CDR1 as LNHDA and CDR2 as SQIVND (reference sequence). V shed 8 bases and J shed 3 bases, with 14 bases lying between them. CDR3 protein: CASCSAGANQPQHF. Written as DNA, the CDR3 is TGTGCCAGTTGCTCCGCAGGGGCCAATCAGCCCCAGCATTTT.

This clonotype was seen a few times. The chain links TRBV4-3 to TRBJ2-3; D gene unclear. V lost 0 bases and J lost 4, with 8 bases in between. Germline V gene sequence: CDR1 LGHNA, CDR2 YSLEER. The CDR3 is made up of 14 amino acids. The CDR3 bases are TGCGCCAGCAGCCAAGAATTGCCATCAGATACGCAGTATTTT. This sequence encodes CASSQELPSDTQYF.

This chain uses TRBV11-2 with TRBJ1-4; 7 positions match TRBD1. This CDR3 is 15 amino acids long. V lost 0 bases to trimming and J lost 7 bases; unmatched junction nucleotides: 5. Germline CDR1 and CDR2: SGHAT and FQNNGV. The CDR3 coding sequence is TGTGCCAGCAGCTTAGACCGGGACAGAAGTGAAAAACTGTTTTTT. This codes for CASSLDRDRSEKLFF.

The table lists this clonotype with a few counts. V usage is TRBV12-3 or TRBV12-4 and J usage is TRBJ1-5, with unresolved D. Trimming shortened V by 3 bases and J by 4 bases, and 10 bases separated the two germline ends. The CDR3 runs 14 residues. For the CDR3, the DNA is TGTGCCAGCAGTTTCGGTCAGCTAAATCAGCCCCAGCATTTT. Residues: CASSFGQLNQPQHF.

The rearrangement joins TRBV20-1 to TRBJ2-1, with D possibly matching TRBD2 (7 bases). Trimming removed 1 base at V and 10 bases at J, with 14 bases between. The CDR3 has 13 amino acids. Germline assignment: CDR1 DFQATT and CDR2 SNEGSKA (reference sequence). The CDR3 nucleotides read TGCAGTGCTAGAGTACGGGGGGCCAGGGAGCAGTTCTTC. Protein product: CSARVRGAREQFF.